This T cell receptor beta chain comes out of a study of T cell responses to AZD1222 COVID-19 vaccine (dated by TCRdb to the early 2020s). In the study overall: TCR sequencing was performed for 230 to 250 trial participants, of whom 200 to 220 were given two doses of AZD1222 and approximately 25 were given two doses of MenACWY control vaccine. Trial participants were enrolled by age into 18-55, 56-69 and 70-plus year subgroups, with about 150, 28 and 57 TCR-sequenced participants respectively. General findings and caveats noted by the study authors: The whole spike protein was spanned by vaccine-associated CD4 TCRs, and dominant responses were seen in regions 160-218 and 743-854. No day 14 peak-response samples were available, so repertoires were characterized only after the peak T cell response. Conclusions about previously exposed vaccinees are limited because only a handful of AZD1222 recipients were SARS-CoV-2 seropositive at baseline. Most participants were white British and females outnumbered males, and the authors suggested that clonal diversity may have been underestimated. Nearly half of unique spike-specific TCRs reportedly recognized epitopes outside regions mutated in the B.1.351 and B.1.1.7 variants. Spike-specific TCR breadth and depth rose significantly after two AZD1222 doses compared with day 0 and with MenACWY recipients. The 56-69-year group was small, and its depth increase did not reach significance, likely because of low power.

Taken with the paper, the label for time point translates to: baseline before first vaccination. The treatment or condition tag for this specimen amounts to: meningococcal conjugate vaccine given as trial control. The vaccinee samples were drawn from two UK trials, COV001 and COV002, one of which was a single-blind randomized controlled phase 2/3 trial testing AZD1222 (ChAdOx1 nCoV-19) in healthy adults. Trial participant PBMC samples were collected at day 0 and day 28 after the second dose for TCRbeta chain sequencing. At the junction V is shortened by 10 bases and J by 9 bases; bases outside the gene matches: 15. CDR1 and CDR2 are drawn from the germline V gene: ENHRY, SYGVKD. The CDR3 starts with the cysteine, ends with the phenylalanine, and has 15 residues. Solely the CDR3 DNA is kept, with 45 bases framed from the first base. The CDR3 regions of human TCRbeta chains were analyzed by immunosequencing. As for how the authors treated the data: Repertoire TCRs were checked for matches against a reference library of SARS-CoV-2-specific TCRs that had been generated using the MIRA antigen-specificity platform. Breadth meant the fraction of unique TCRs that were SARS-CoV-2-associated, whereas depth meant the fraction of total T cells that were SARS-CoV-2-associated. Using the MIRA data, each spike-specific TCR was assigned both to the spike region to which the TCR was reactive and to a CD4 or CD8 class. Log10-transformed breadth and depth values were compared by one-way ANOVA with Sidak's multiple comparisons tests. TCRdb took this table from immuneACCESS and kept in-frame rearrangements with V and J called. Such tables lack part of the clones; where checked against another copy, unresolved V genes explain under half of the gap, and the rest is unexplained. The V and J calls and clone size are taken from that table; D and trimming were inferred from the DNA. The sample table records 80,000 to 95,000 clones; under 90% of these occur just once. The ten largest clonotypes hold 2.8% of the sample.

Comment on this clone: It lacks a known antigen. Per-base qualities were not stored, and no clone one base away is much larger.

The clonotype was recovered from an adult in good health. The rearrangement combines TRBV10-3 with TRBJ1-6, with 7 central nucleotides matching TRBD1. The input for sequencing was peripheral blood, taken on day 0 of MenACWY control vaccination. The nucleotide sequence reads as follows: TGTGCCACGCGGGACAGCCCTAAAGAGGGTTCACCCCTCCACTTT. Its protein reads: CATRDSPKEGSPLHF.